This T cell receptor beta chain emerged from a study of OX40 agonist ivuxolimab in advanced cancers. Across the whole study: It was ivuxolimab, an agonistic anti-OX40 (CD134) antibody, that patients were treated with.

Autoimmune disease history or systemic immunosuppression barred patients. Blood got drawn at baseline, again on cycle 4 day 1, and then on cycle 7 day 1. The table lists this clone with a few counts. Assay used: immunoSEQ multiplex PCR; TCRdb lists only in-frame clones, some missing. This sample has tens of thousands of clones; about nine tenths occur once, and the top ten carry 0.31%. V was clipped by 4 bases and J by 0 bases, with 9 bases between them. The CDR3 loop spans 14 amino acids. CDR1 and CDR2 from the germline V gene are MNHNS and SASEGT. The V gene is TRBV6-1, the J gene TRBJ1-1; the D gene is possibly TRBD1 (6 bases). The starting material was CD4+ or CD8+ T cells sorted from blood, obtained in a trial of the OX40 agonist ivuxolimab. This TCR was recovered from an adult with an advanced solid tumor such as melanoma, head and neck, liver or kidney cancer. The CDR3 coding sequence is TGTGCCAGCAGTGGAAGGGGGGTGAACACTGAAGCTTTCTTT. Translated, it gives CASSGRGVNTEAFF.